These 23 T cell receptor beta chains share one sample of origin, sequenced in a study of blood T cells in healthy people across ages. Primed by a sample-barcoded 5' primer and a J-beta primer mix, a second PCR proceeded for roughly 6 to 12 cycles. TCRdb re-analysed the 5' RACE reads in MiXCR, keeping a single row per CDR3 protein. Of 760,000 or so distinct CDR3 sequences in the sample, approximately 25% were seen once. This same sample was also taken into another study, of T cells of mothers and their children.

Sequenced sample: blood. The receptors originated from a boy younger than 18 in good health.

V and J are TRBV6-5 and TRBJ1-2; D gene uncertain. The CDR3 has 17 amino acids. The V end lost 6 bases, the J end lost 5 bases, and 25 bases lay between the germline ends. Germline-derived CDR1 and CDR2 are MNHEY and SVGAGI. CDR3 sequence (DNA): TGTGCCAGCAGCCCCTGGGCCTCGAGGGTCTCTATTTATGGCTACACCTTC. Encoded protein: CASSPWASRVSIYGYTF.

This clonotype was picked up a small number of times. The V and J genes are TRBV13 and TRBJ2-3; 10 nucleotides agree with TRBD2. Trimming at V came to 5 bases and at J to 3 bases, leaving 8 bases not matched to a gene. The length of the CDR3 is 16 residues. Germline-derived CDR1 and CDR2 are PRHDT and FYEKMQ (reference sequence). The CDR3 loop reads CASSRSTSGETDTQYF. CDR3 nucleotide sequence: TGTGCCAGCAGCCGCTCCACTAGCGGGGAAACAGATACGCAGTATTTT.

This clonotype has at least ten counts. The chain employs TRBV20-1 and TRBJ2-7, with D tentatively TRBD2 (6 bases). The CDR3 spans 12 residues. The V gene's germline CDR1 is DFQATT and CDR2 SNEGSKA (reference sequence). V was clipped by 6 bases and J by 3 bases, with 12 bases between them. The CDR3 coding sequence is TGCAGTGCGCACCTAGCGAACTACGAGCAGTACTTC. The encoded protein is CSAHLANYEQYF.

The rearrangement links TRBV10-3 to TRBJ2-3; 11 bases are a match to TRBD2. The CDR3 contains 21 residues. CDR1 and CDR2 (germline): ENHRY, SYGVKD. With 2 bases clipped from V and 1 base from J, the junction kept 17 bases outside the gene matches. CDR3 DNA sequence: TGTGCCATCAGTGAGCTACAGGGTGGTAGCGGGAGGGCCTCCGGCACAGATACGCAGTATTTT. This sequence encodes CAISELQGGSGRASGTDTQYF.

This clonotype was counted between two and nine times. The gene calls are TRBV6-6 and TRBJ2-5, with D maybe TRBD2 (7 bases). Germline CDR1 reads MNHNY; CDR2 reads SVGAGI (reference sequence). V lost 4 bases and J lost 1, with 16 bases in between. The CDR3 totals 16 residues. The CDR3 bases are TGTGCCAGCAGTTCCCCCTACGGGGGGCCCCAAGAGACCCAGTACTTC. Translation: CASSSPYGGPQETQYF.

The V call is TRBV5-1, the J call TRBJ2-1, with 9 bases fitting TRBD1. CDR3 length equals 16 residues. Per the germline V gene, CDR1 is SGHRS and CDR2 is YFSETQ. V lost 2 bases and J lost 2; bases outside the gene matches: 5. CDR3 nucleotides: TGCGCCAGCAGCTTACAGGGGGCTTTAACCTACAATGAGCAGTTCTTC. Amino acids: CASSLQGALTYNEQFF.

On this clonotype: A junction boundary mismatches the germline segment, possibly from a read error. CDR3 sequence reads: CASSLLAGGHPNNELFF. CDR3 DNA: TGTGCCAGCAGCCTACTCGCTGGGGGCCACCCCAACAATGAGCTGTTCTTC. The chain combines TRBV7-3 with TRBJ2-7, with a possible D match to TRBD1 (6 bases). The CDR3 sequence is 17 residues long. Germline V gene data show CDR1 as SGHTA and CDR2 as FQGTGA. The full variable domain, with the rest looked up from reference TRBV7-3 and TRBJ2-7, is GAGVSQTPSNKVTEKGKYVELRCDPISGHTALYWYRQSLGQGPEFLIYFQGTGAADDSGLPNDRFFAVRPEGSVSTLKIQRTERGDSAVYLCASSLLAGGHPNNELFFGPGTRLTVT.

This clonotype was observed at least ten times. The chain couples TRBV11-2 to TRBJ2-3; 7 bases fit TRBD2. V lost 0 bases and J lost 3; bases outside the gene matches: 3. The CDR3 contains 15 residues. Germline V gives CDR1 SGHAT, CDR2 FQNNGV. CDR3 sequence reads: CASSLDGGSTDTQYF. The CDR3 region has the DNA TGTGCCAGCAGCTTAGATGGCGGGAGTACAGATACGCAGTATTTT.

This clonotype was seen a few times. The chain uses TRBV5-6 and TRBJ1-1; no definite D call. There are 11 residues in the CDR3. With 1 base removed from V and 11 bases from J, the gap between germline ends came to 9 bases. CDR1 is SGHDT and CDR2 is YYEEEE in the germline V gene. The CDR3 region is CASSLNGGAFF. CDR3 nucleotide sequence: TGTGCCAGCAGCTTGAACGGAGGGGCTTTCTTT.

The sample holds a few counts of this clonotype. The chain joins TRBV6-1 to TRBJ1-5; D ambiguous. Per the germline V gene, CDR1 is MNHNS and CDR2 is SASEGT. This CDR3 region has 14 residues. V was clipped by 9 bases and J by 0 bases, with 12 bases between them. DNA of the CDR3: TGTGCCAGTACTACAAAAGATAGCAATCAGCCCCAGCATTTT. Translation gives CASTTKDSNQPQHF.

This clonotype was recorded a few times. The genes are TRBV12-5 and TRBJ2-1; possible D gene TRBD1, 6 bases. The CDR3 totals 13 residues. The germline V gene has CDR1 LGHNT and CDR2 FRNRAP. With 5 bases removed from V and 7 bases from J, the gap between germline ends came to 12 bases. CDR3 coding DNA: TGTGCTAGTGGTAACAGGGTAACGAATGAGCAGTTCTTC. It specifies CASGNRVTNEQFF.

This clonotype has just a few counts. The DNA of the CDR3 is TGTGCCAGCAGCCCCGGACTACTGGGGGAGACCCAGTACTTC. Its translation is CASSPGLLGETQYF. The chain has TRBV7-2 and TRBJ2-5, with D possibly TRBD2 on 6 matching bases. Germline V gene lookup returns CDR1 SGHTA and CDR2 FQGNSA. The V end lost 5 bases, the J end lost 5 bases, and 15 bases lay between the germline ends. The CDR3 consists of 14 residues.

There are a few counts of this clonotype. The chain uses TRBV20-1 and TRBJ2-1; TRBD2 matches at 7 bases. Germline lookup yields CDR1 DFQATT and CDR2 SNEGSKA (reference sequence). The CDR3 sequence is 15 residues long. J lost 6 bases, V lost 0 bases, and 8 bases had no gene match. CDR3 in DNA: TGCAGTGCTAGAGATCTCTGGCGGGAGTCCAATGAGCAGTTCTTC. Translated: CSARDLWRESNEQFF.

J is TRBJ2-2 and V is TRBV24-1, with a weak D call TRBD2 (6 bases). This CDR3 has 14 residues. CDR1 is KGHDR, CDR2 SFDVKD, per germline. V was cut by 9 bases and J by 0 bases, with 10 bases left in between. CDR3 in amino acids: CATLGGTNTGELFF. The CDR3 DNA reads TGTGCCACCCTGGGAGGCACGAACACCGGGGAGCTGTTTTTT.

The table lists this clonotype with a few counts. The chain uses TRBV14 and TRBJ2-2; D unclear. Trimming removed 0 bases at V and 7 bases at J, with 9 bases between. The CDR3 covers 14 residues. CDR1 is SGHDN and CDR2 is FVKESK in the germline V gene. The DNA for the CDR3 is TGTGCCAGCAGCCAAGAGTATCCTAGCGGGGAGCTGTTTTTT. Translated: CASSQEYPSGELFF.

This clonotype occurred a few times. This chain joins TRBV6-1 and TRBJ1-1; no clear D. The CDR3 loop spans 15 amino acids. Per the germline V gene, CDR1 is MNHNS and CDR2 is SASEGT. With 2 bases removed from V and 4 bases from J, the gap between germline ends came to 14 bases. The CDR3 protein is CASSESGDRFTEAFF. In nucleotides, the CDR3 is TGTGCCAGCAGTGAATCAGGAGATCGATTCACTGAAGCTTTCTTT.

This clonotype occurred a few times. The J gene is TRBJ2-7, the V gene TRBV7-9, with 8 bases that match TRBD1. This CDR3 is 15 amino acids long. Germline loops: CDR1 SEHNR, CDR2 FQNEAQ (reference sequence). V was pared by 6 bases and J by 4 bases, with 11 bases of the junction left unmatched. The CDR3 coding sequence is TGTGCCAGCAGTTCTCCAGGGGGCGCCTCTTACGAGCAGTACTTC. Protein sequence: CASSSPGGASYEQYF. Complete variable domain (other parts from reference TRBV7-9 and TRBJ2-7): DTGVSQNPRHKITKRGQNVTFRCDPISEHNRLYWYRQTLGQGPEFLTYFQNEAQLEKSRLLSDRFSAERPKGSFSTLEIQRTEQGDSAMYLCASSSPGGASYEQYFGPGTRLTVT.

The rearrangement joins TRBV5-1 to TRBJ2-3; D is unclear. Germline assignment: CDR1 SGHRS and CDR2 YFSETQ. The CDR3 is made up of 15 amino acids. The V and J ends lost 0 bases and 1 base respectively, with 9 bases between them. Here the CDR3 reads CASSLVDLRTDTQYF. DNA of the CDR3: TGCGCCAGCAGCTTGGTGGATCTTCGCACAGATACGCAGTATTTT.

V usage is TRBV5-1 and J usage is TRBJ2-5, with D possibly being TRBD2 (6 bases). The CDR3 has 15 amino acids. Trimming stripped 4 bases from V and 2 bases from J, with 15 bases between. In germline, CDR1 is SGHRS, CDR2 YFSETQ. CDR3 nucleotides: TGCGCCAGCAGCCCATCAGGGACTCCGCAAGAGACCCAGTACTTC. Translating gives CASSPSGTPQETQYF.

This clonotype has just a few counts. The rearrangement uses TRBV5-1 and TRBJ2-5; no clear D gene. The CDR3 extends over 14 amino acids. In germline, CDR1 is SGHRS, CDR2 YFSETQ. Trimming removed 1 base from V and 3 bases from J, with 10 bases in between. The CDR3 region has the DNA TGCGCCAGCAGCTTGAGTTCTCCAGAAGAGACCCAGTACTTC. Amino acids: CASSLSSPEETQYF.

This clonotype was seen a single time. The chain has TRBV4-1 and TRBJ2-2, with 7 nucleotides matching TRBD1. The CDR3 is made up of 17 amino acids. V lost 5 bases and J lost 7; bases outside the gene matches: 16. Germline CDR1 and CDR2: MGHRA and YSYEKL. CDR3 residues: CASSASPRRQGVGELFF. Here the CDR3 DNA reads TGCGCCAGCAGCGCGTCCCCTCGCCGACAGGGTGTCGGGGAGCTGTTTTTT.

Only a few counts were recorded for this clonotype. The junction shows a germline mismatch at one end, possibly a read error. The chain links TRBV12-3 or TRBV12-4 to TRBJ1-1; weak D call: TRBD1 (6 bases). This CDR3 has 14 amino acids. The CDR3 loop is CASSHLSWDTEASF. CDR3 bases: TGTGCCAGCAGCCACTTGTCATGGGACACTGAAGCTTCCTTT.

V and J are TRBV5-1 and TRBJ2-3; 7 bases fit TRBD1. V lost 4 bases, J lost 0 bases, and 23 bases stayed unmatched. Germline V CDR1 and CDR2: SGHRS, YFSETQ. CDR3 length: 21 residues. CDR3 nucleotide sequence: TGCGCCAGCAGCATCCCAGAACAGGGGTTCCAACGGGGCCTTAGCACAGATACGCAGTATTTT. It is translated as CASSIPEQGFQRGLSTDTQYF.